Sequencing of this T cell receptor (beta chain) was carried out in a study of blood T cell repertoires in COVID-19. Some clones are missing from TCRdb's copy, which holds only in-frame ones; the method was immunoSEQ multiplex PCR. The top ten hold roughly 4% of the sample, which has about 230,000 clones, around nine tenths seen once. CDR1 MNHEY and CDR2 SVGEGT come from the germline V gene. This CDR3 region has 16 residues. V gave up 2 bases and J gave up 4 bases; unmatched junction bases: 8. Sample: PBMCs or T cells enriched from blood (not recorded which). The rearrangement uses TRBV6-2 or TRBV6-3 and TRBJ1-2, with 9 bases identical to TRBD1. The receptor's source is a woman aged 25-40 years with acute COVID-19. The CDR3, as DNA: TGTGCCAGCAGTTACCTAACAGGGGGCGCAAGCTATGGCTACACCTTC. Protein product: CASSYLTGGASYGYTF.